Below, 5 T cell receptor beta chains from the same sample are listed, as sequenced in a study of human T cells and chemical hapten exposure. Time point here: patch test 1, 2 weeks after DPC sensitization. Treatment denoted: therapeutic diphenylcyclopropenone sensitization with weekly scalp DPC. It was unfractionated whole blood from which total RNA was extracted. A single record per CDR3 protein comes from TCRdb applying MiXCR to the RACE reads. The sample has 40,000 to 50,000 distinct CDR3 sequences, over 3.5% seen once. Source: whole blood, taken in connection with sensitization to the hapten diphenylcyclopropenone (DPC). All receptors come from a man in his forties or fifties with alopecia areata. Some clones in this sample may be carry-over from other donors' samples.

This clonotype was seen ten or more times. CDR3 sequence (DNA): TGTGCCAGCAGCTGGGGCGGGAGCCCAGATACGCAGTATTTT. This codes for CASSWGGSPDTQYF. The chain couples TRBV28 to TRBJ2-3; 7 bases line up with TRBD2. The CDR3 consists of 14 residues. The junction had 7 bases not matched to a gene; V was cut back by 6 bases and J by 4 bases. CDR1 and CDR2 (germline): MDHEN, SYDVKM.

As regards this clonotype: This may be a read error: a much more frequent sequence differs by one nucleotide. This sequence joins TRBV7-3 and TRBJ1-5; no definite D call. The CDR3 is made up of 13 amino acids. CDR1 SGHTA and CDR2 FQGTGA come from the germline V gene. The CDR3 coding sequence is TGTACCAGCAGCTTAATGTCGGATCAGCCCCAGCATTTT. As protein: CTSSLMSDQPQHF.

This clonotype was seen ten or more times. The chain employs TRBV7-9 and TRBJ1-5, with D perhaps matching TRBD1 (6 bases). Germline V gives CDR1 SEHNR, CDR2 FQNEAQ (reference sequence). The V gene lost 1 base and the J gene lost 5 bases, with 18 bases spanning the gap. The CDR3 is 17 residues long. In DNA form, the CDR3 reads TGTGCCAGCAGCTTAGACCTACAGGGTTTGGGAGATCAGCCCCAGCATTTT. Residues: CASSLDLQGLGDQPQHF.

This clonotype was counted ten times or more. This chain uses TRBV7-2 with TRBJ1-2; the D gene is possibly TRBD1 (5 bases). Germline V CDR1 and CDR2: SGHTA, FQGNSA. Trimming cost V 0 bases and J 2 bases, with 16 bases left between them. This CDR3 has 17 amino acids. DNA of the CDR3: TGTGCCAGCAGCTTAGCCGGGACGGGTTCTCTGAACTATGGCTACACCTTC. This encodes CASSLAGTGSLNYGYTF.

This clonotype was counted at least ten times. This chain connects TRBV7-9 to TRBJ2-7; D may be TRBD2 (6 bases). The germline V gene encodes CDR1 SEHNR and CDR2 FQNEAQ (reference sequence). This CDR3 region has 18 residues. Trimming shortened V by 5 bases and J by 3 bases, and 26 bases separated the two germline ends. The CDR3 reads CASSPRPIVYGGDYEQYF. DNA of the CDR3: TGTGCCAGCAGCCCCCGGCCCATAGTGTACGGGGGTGACTACGAGCAGTACTTC.